This T cell receptor (beta chain) was identified in a study of T cell repertoires in cytomegalovirus infection. About the study: CMV infection and matching HLA type were both indicated by public TCR beta signatures.

Using its own MiXCR run on the reads, TCRdb lists one record per CDR3 protein. This table holds 250,000 or so distinct CDR3 sequences, 9% to 15% found once. Findings and caveats of the study: Ex vivo, HLA-C-restricted CMV-specific TCR beta clonotypes prevailed over the rest of the response.

The table lists this clonotype with a few counts. Its antigen is not identified. V gave up 5 bases and J gave up 11 bases; unmatched junction bases: 10. Germline CDR1 is SNHLY and CDR2 is FYNNEI. The CDR3 extends over 14 amino acids. The chain combines TRBV2 with TRBJ1-5, with 9 bases that match TRBD1. The source is a human donor in good health (CMV status not recorded). Some clones in this sample may be carry-over from other donors' samples. Source material: PBMCs. CDR3 region: CASSPRDREAAQHF. The CDR3, as DNA: TGTGCCAGCAGTCCGAGGGACAGGGAAGCGGCCCAGCATTTT.